This TCR beta chain was recovered during a study of T-cell memory formation after mild COVID-19. CDR3 size: 19 residues. V dropped 1 base and J dropped 2; count of bases not matched to a gene: 9. Germline CDR1 is ENHRY and CDR2 is SYGVKD. TCRdb analysed the 5' RACE reads with MiXCR anew, one entry per CDR3 protein. The sample lists roughly 550,000 distinct CDR3 sequences, roughly 22% occurring once. The material sequenced was PBMCs or a T cell subset sorted from them (not recorded which). The chain is built from TRBV10-3 and TRBJ2-5, with 14 bases matching TRBD2. The sequence was collected from an adult woman who had mild COVID-19 (a few samples of this study predate the infection). Cell type and time point are not known. This CDR3 reads CAISELEGLAGAGQETQYF. Written as DNA, the CDR3 is TGTGCCATCAGTGAGTTGGAGGGACTAGCGGGAGCAGGGCAAGAGACCCAGTACTTC.